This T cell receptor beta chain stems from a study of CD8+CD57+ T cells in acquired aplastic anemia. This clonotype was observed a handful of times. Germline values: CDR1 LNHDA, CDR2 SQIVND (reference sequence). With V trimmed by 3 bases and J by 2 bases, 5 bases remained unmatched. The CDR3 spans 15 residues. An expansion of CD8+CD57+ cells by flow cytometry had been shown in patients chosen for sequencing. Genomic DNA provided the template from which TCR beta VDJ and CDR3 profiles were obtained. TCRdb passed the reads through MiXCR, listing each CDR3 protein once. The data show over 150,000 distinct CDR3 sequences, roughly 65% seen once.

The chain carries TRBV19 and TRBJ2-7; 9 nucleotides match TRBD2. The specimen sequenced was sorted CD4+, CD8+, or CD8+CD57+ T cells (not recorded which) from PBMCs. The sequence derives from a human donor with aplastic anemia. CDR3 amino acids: CASSILAGGPYEQYF. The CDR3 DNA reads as TGTGCCAGTAGTATTCTGGCGGGAGGGCCCTACGAGCAGTACTTC.